This T cell receptor (beta chain) was identified during a study of identical twins. Study-level results: Researchers reported weaker excess twin sharing in beta out-of-frame sequences.

V was clipped by 5 bases and J by 1 base; unmatched bases: 8. Germline-derived CDR1 and CDR2 are SNHLY and FYNNEI. The length of the CDR3 is 16 residues. The sample holds a few counts of this clonotype. As yet, its antigen is unknown. Every sampled donor was Caucasian and healthy. Using its own MiXCR run on the 5' RACE reads, TCRdb lists one record per CDR3 protein. This sample has 250,000 or so distinct CDR3 sequences, with about 7.3% found just once. This sample also belongs to another study, concerning yellow fever vaccine responses in identical twins. From that second work: Each twin's T cell response to the vaccine was reported to look partly convergent and partly personalized.

The J gene is TRBJ1-5, the V gene TRBV2; 7 bases match TRBD1. Sequenced sample: memory (CD45RO+) T cells sorted from blood. The receptor was derived from a woman in her late teens or twenties in good health. CDR3 protein: CASSQTQGLSNQPQHF. The CDR3 DNA follows: TGTGCCAGCAGTCAAACACAGGGGCTGAGCAATCAGCCCCAGCATTTT.